This T cell receptor beta chain originates from a study of blood T cell repertoires in COVID-19. Original handling: By means of reference gene primer amplification, nucleated cell counts were estimated. The table came from immunoSEQ multiplex PCR; TCRdb's copy has only in-frame clones and leaves some out. V, J and clone size are those of that table, while D and trimming were read from the DNA. The sample lists approximately 490,000 clones; around 87% were seen once. The participants were between roughly 18 and 100 years old and came from fewer than 25 US areas. Unmatched junction bases numbered 16, after V lost 8 bases and J lost 4 bases. CDR3 length: 17 residues.

Sequencing input: PBMCs or T cells enriched from blood (not recorded which). The sequence was obtained from a woman between 18 and 29 years old who had recovered from COVID-19. V is TRBV23-1 and J is TRBJ1-2; TRBD1 aligns across 10 bases. TRBV23-1 is placed among ORFs of uncertain function. The CDR3 DNA reads as TGCGCCAGCCACCCGGGACAGGGGCCATCCCCCTCCTATGGCTACACCTTC. It codes for CASHPGQGPSPSYGYTF.